What follows are 21 T cell receptor beta chains derived from one specimen sequenced in a study of T cell responses to AZD1222 COVID-19 vaccine. This table comes from immunoSEQ multiplex PCR, and its TCRdb copy is limited to in-frame clones, with some not included. The table records approximately 150,000 clones, 90% to 95% of them present only once. The sequenced sample was peripheral blood, obtained on day 0 of AZD1222 vaccination. These receptors came from an adult in good health.

This rearrangement joins TRBV6-6 to TRBJ1-5; D gene uncertain. The V and J ends lost 5 bases and 3 bases respectively, with 14 bases between them. The CDR3 has 15 residues. Germline values: CDR1 MNHNY, CDR2 SVGAGI (reference sequence). CDR3 protein: CASSPDLGPNQPQHF. CDR3 bases: TGTGCCAGCAGTCCTGACCTAGGCCCCAATCAGCCCCAGCATTTT.

The chain recombines TRBV30 with TRBJ1-5; 7 bases agree with TRBD1. V was pared by 0 bases and J by 3 bases, with 5 bases of the junction left unmatched. The CDR3 is made up of 15 amino acids. Per the germline V gene, CDR1 is GTSNPN and CDR2 is SVGIG (reference sequence). This CDR3 is CAWSVGGGTNQPQHF. CDR3 in DNA: TGTGCCTGGAGTGTTGGAGGGGGCACCAATCAGCCCCAGCATTTT.

V and J are TRBV5-1 and TRBJ1-4; no reliable D call. This CDR3 comprises 14 residues. V was clipped by 5 bases and J by 4 bases, with 12 bases between them. Germline lookup yields CDR1 SGHRS and CDR2 YFSETQ. CDR3 in DNA: TGCGCCAGCAGGGTGGGCAGCTATAATGAAAAACTGTTTTTT. It encodes CASRVGSYNEKLFF.

J is TRBJ2-2 and V is TRBV3-1 (or the pseudogene TRBV3-2); the match to TRBD2 covers 8 bases. This CDR3 spans 16 amino acids. V lost 3 bases and J lost 4; bases outside the gene matches: 7. Germline V CDR1 and CDR2: LGHDT, YNNKEL (reference sequence). The CDR3 DNA is TGTGCCAGCAGCCATAGGCGGGGGGAACGCACCGGGGAGCTGTTTTTT. Its translation is CASSHRRGERTGELFF.

Points on this clone: Other nucleotide sequences in the sample specify the same CDR3. The rearrangement joins TRBV5-1 to TRBJ1-4; 8 bases are shared with TRBD1. Trimming removed 2 bases from V and 8 bases from J; junction bases left unmatched: 5. Germline-derived CDR1 and CDR2 are SGHRS and YFSETQ. The CDR3 has 14 amino acids. The CDR3 reads CASSLGQGREKLFF. The CDR3 nucleotides read TGCGCCAGCAGCTTAGGACAGGGTCGCGAAAAACTGTTTTTT. The full variable domain, rest sourced from reference TRBV5-1 and TRBJ1-4, is KAGVTQTPRYLIKTRGQQVTLSCSPISGHRSVSWYQQTPGQGLQFLFEYFSETQRNKGNFPGRFSGRQFSNSRSEMNVSTLELGDSALYLCASSLGQGREKLFFGSGTQLSVL.

The V call is TRBV5-1, the J call TRBJ2-5; 11 bases map to TRBD2. This CDR3 is 16 amino acids long. CDR1 is SGHRS, CDR2 YFSETQ, per germline. The junction had 6 bases not matched to a gene; V was cut back by 4 bases and J by 1 base. The CDR3 DNA sequence: TGCGCCAGCAGCCCTGGACTAGCGGGCCGCCAAGAGACCCAGTACTTC. Its translation is CASSPGLAGRQETQYF.

The rearrangement uses TRBV7-8 and TRBJ1-2; no reliable D call. The CDR3 runs to 17 residues. Germline CDR1 and CDR2: SGHVS and FQNEAQ. V lost 1 base to trimming and J lost 2 bases, with 17 bases between them. The CDR3 sequence: CASSLDGIYFVNYGYTF. The CDR3 DNA reads as TGTGCCAGCAGCTTAGACGGAATCTACTTTGTCAACTATGGCTACACCTTC.

As for this clone: Its ends do not fully match the called genes, so a read error is possible. The chain has TRBV6-2 or TRBV6-3 and TRBJ2-1; 9 bases match TRBD1. The CDR3 is 16 residues long. Germline loops: CDR1 MNHEY, CDR2 SVGEGT. The CDR3 DNA reads TGTGCCAGCAGTGACTCTGGACAGGGGCCCTACAATGAGCAGTTCTTC. Encoded protein: CASSDSGQGPYNEQFF.

V gene TRBV27 combines with J gene TRBJ1-1; no firm D call. The ends were cut back, 4 bases at V and 3 bases at J, with 12 bases in the middle. From germline, CDR1 is MNHEY and CDR2 SMNVEV (reference sequence). The CDR3 has 14 residues. The CDR3 DNA reads as TGTGCCAGCAGTTCAGAGGGTATGGACACTGAAGCTTTCTTT. This encodes CASSSEGMDTEAFF.

This clone was observed a single time. This rearrangement joins TRBV4-2 to TRBJ2-1; no reliable D call. Per germline, CDR1 LGHNA and CDR2 YNFKEQ. With 0 bases removed from V and 9 bases from J, the gap between germline ends came to 21 bases. The CDR3 has 17 residues. The CDR3 bases are TGTGCCAGCAGCCAAGATATCGACAAGGCAGAGTCCCGTGAGCAGTTCTTC. It yields the protein CASSQDIDKAESREQFF.

This sequence joins TRBV7-2 and TRBJ2-7, with D possibly matching TRBD2 (6 bases). Germline CDR1 and CDR2: SGHTA and FQGNSA. The V and J ends lost 1 base and 1 base respectively, with 11 bases between them. The CDR3 sequence is 15 residues long. Here the CDR3 DNA reads TGTGCCAGCAGCTTAGAGGCGGGGTTATCCTACGAGCAGTACTTC. It yields the protein CASSLEAGLSYEQYF.

The V call is TRBV19, the J call TRBJ1-1; no clear D. The CDR3 sequence is 13 residues long. V was pared by 4 bases and J by 1 base, with 7 bases between. Germline V gene data show CDR1 as LNHDA and CDR2 as SQIVND (reference sequence). This chain's CDR3 is CASSNKPNTEAFF. DNA for the CDR3: TGTGCCAGTAGTAACAAGCCGAACACTGAAGCTTTCTTT.

The rearrangement joins TRBV10-3 to TRBJ1-2, with D possibly matching TRBD1 (5 bases). CDR1 is ENHRY and CDR2 is SYGVKD in the germline V gene. CDR3 length: 14 amino acids. V lost 4 bases and J lost 8, with 17 bases in between. CDR3 protein: CAISVEQEAFGYTF. CDR3 nucleotide sequence: TGTGCCATCAGTGTAGAACAGGAGGCTTTCGGCTACACCTTC.

This clone was detected once. The chain links TRBV19 to TRBJ2-5, with TRBD2 matching 15 bases. V was pared by 5 bases and J by 1 base, with 2 bases of the junction left unmatched. The CDR3 loop spans 16 amino acids. CDR1 is LNHDA, CDR2 SQIVND, per germline (reference sequence). The CDR3 DNA reads as TGTGCCAGTAGTCTGGGACTAGCGGGGGGCCAAGAGACCCAGTACTTC. It specifies CASSLGLAGGQETQYF.

This chain joins TRBV28 and TRBJ2-1, with TRBD2 matching 10 bases. The CDR3 runs 15 residues. CDR1 and CDR2 (germline): MDHEN, SYDVKM. The junction had 8 bases not matched to a gene; V was cut back by 5 bases and J by 7 bases. The CDR3 is CASSTGTSALNEQFF. In DNA form, the CDR3 reads TGTGCCAGCAGTACCGGGACTAGCGCCTTGAATGAGCAGTTCTTC.

This chain connects TRBV11-2 to TRBJ2-1, with 7 nucleotides matching TRBD1. The CDR3 spans 16 residues. Germline V gene lookup returns CDR1 SGHAT and CDR2 FQNNGV. Trimming at V came to 1 base and at J to 6 bases, leaving 9 bases not matched to a gene. The CDR3 loop reads CASSLVKGALGNEQFF. The CDR3 DNA follows: TGTGCCAGCAGCTTAGTAAAGGGGGCGCTTGGCAATGAGCAGTTCTTC.

V gene TRBV28 combines with J gene TRBJ1-2; a weak D match, TRBD1 (5 bases). The CDR3 length is 16 residues. Looked up from germline, CDR1 is MDHEN and CDR2 is SYDVKM. The germline V and J ends were trimmed by 5 bases and 0 bases, with 16 bases remaining between them. CDR3 region: CASSPAYRDPNYGYTF. CDR3 DNA sequence: TGTGCCAGCAGTCCCGCATACCGGGACCCTAACTATGGCTACACCTTC.

V and J are TRBV6-5 and TRBJ1-2; possibly TRBD1 for D (5 bases). This CDR3 has 14 amino acids. CDR1 is MNHEY, CDR2 SVGAGI, per germline. The ends were cut back, 5 bases at V and 4 bases at J, with 14 bases in the middle. The CDR3 here is CASSHRDGIYGYTF. As DNA, the CDR3 is TGTGCCAGCAGTCACCGGGACGGCATCTATGGCTACACCTTC.

This clone occurred once. The chain employs TRBV3-1 (or the pseudogene TRBV3-2) and TRBJ1-2; no clear D gene. Trimming removed 1 base from V and 4 bases from J, with 4 bases in between. The CDR3 is 12 residues long. Germline-derived CDR1 and CDR2 are LGHDT and YNNKEL (reference sequence). CDR3 DNA: TGTGCCAGCAGCCAAGTACGCTATGGCTACACCTTC. This codes for CASSQVRYGYTF.

V and J are TRBV2 and TRBJ2-3; the D gene is possibly TRBD2 (6 bases). V lost 5 bases, J lost 2 bases, and 14 bases lay in between. Per germline, CDR1 SNHLY and CDR2 FYNNEI. CDR3 length equals 15 residues. CDR3 coding DNA: TGTGCCAGCAGTAGCTTTGCACTAGCCACAGATACGCAGTATTTT. This codes for CASSSFALATDTQYF.

The V and J genes are TRBV5-5 and TRBJ2-1, with TRBD1 matching over 11 bases. The V gene's germline CDR1 is SGHKS and CDR2 YYEKEE (reference sequence). This CDR3 is built from 14 residues. Trimming took 4 bases from V and 15 from J; bases not matched to a gene: 12. Here the CDR3 DNA reads TGTGCCAGCAGCCCCGGACAGGGGGCAGGGCTAGGGTTCTTC. Protein product: CASSPGQGAGLGFF.